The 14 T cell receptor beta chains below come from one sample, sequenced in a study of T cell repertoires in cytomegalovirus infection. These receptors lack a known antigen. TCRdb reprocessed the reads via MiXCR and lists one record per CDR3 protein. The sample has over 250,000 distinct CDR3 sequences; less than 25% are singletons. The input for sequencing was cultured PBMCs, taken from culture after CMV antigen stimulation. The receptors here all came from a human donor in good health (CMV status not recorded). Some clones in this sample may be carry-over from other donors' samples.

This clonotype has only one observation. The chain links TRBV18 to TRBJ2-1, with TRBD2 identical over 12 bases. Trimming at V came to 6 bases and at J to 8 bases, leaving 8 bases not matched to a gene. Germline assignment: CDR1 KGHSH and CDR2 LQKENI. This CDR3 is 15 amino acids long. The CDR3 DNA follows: TGTGCCAGCTCGGTGACTAGCGGGAGTTGGGATGAGCAGTTCTTC. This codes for CASSVTSGSWDEQFF.

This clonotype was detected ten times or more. The CDR3 bases are TGTGCCAGCAGCGACTCGCCACCGAACACCGGGGAGCTGTTTTTT. Translating gives CASSDSPPNTGELFF. V and J are TRBV7-9 and TRBJ2-2; no reliable D call. With 5 bases removed from V and 0 bases from J, the gap between germline ends came to 10 bases. CDR3 size: 15 residues. The V gene's germline CDR1 is SEHNR and CDR2 FQNEAQ (reference sequence).

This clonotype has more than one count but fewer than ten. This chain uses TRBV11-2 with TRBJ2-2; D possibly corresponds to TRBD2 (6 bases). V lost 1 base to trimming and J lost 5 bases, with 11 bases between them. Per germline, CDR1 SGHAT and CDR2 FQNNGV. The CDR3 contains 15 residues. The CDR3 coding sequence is TGTGCCAGCAGCTTAGCGGTCGGGGGAACCGGGGAGCTGTTTTTT. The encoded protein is CASSLAVGGTGELFF.

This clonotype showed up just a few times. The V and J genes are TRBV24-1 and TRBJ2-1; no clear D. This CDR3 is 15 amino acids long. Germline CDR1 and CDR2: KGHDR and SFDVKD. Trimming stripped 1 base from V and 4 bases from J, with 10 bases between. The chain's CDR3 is CATSDFIGGYNEQFF. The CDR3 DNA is TGTGCCACCAGTGATTTTATAGGCGGTTACAATGAGCAGTTCTTC.

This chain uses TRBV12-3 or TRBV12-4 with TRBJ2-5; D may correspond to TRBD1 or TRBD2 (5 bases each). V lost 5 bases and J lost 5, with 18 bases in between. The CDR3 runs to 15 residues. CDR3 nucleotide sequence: TGTGCCAGCAGTCTCTATTCTGGGGGTGCGGAGACCCAGTACTTC. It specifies CASSLYSGGAETQYF.

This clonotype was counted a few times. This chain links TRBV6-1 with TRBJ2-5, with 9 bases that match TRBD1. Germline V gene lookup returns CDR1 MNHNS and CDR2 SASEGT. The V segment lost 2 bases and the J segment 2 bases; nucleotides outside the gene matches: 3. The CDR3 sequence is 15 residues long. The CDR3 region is CASSESGTGQETQYF. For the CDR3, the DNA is TGTGCCAGCAGTGAATCCGGGACAGGGCAAGAGACCCAGTACTTC.

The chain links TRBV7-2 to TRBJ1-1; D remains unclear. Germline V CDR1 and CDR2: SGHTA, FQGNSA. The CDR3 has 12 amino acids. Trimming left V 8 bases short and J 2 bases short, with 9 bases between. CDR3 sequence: CASVQRNTEAFF. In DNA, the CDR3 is TGTGCCAGCGTCCAGAGAAACACTGAAGCTTTCTTT.

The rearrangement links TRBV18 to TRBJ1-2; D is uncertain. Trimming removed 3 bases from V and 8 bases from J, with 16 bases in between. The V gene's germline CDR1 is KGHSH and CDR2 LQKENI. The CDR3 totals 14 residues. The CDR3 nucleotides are TGTGCCAGCTCACCTCAGCTCGGGGTTCAAGGCTACACCTTC. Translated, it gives CASSPQLGVQGYTF.

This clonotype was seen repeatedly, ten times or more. CDR3 nucleotide sequence: TGTGCCAGCGAACGAGGCAGGGGGGGGGCTCAAGAGACCCAGTACTTC. Amino acids: CASERGRGGAQETQYF. This chain connects TRBV6-1 to TRBJ2-5; either TRBD1 or TRBD2 may fit D (7 bases each). V lost 8 bases to trimming and J lost 2 bases, with 21 bases between them. Germline loops: CDR1 MNHNS, CDR2 SASEGT. The CDR3 consists of 16 residues.

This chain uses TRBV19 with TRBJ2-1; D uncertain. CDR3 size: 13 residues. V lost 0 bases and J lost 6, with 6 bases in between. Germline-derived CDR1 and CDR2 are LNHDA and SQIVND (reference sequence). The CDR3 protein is CASSIELSNEQFF. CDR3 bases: TGTGCCAGTAGTATAGAGTTGAGCAATGAGCAGTTCTTC.

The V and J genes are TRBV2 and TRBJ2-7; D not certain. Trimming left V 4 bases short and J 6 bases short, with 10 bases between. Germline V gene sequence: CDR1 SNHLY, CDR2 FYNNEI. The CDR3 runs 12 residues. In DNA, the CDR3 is TGTGCCAGCAGTGCGACCCCTCCCGAGCAGTACGTC. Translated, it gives CASSATPPEQYV.

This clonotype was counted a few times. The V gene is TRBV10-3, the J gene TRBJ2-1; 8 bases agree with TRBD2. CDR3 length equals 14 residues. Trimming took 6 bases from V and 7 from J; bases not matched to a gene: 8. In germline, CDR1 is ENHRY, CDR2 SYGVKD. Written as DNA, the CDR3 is TGTGCCATCAGCCGAGCGGGAGTGGATAATGAGCAGTTCTTC. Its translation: CAISRAGVDNEQFF.

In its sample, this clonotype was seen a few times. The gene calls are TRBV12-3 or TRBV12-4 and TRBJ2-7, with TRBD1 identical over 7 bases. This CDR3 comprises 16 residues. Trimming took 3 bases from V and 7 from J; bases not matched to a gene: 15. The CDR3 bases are TGTGCCAGCAGTTTCCGGACAGGTCAGCGTCGTGAAGAGCAGTACTTC. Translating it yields CASSFRTGQRREEQYF.

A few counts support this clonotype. This chain's CDR3 is CASNDRGRLAGVNEQYF. CDR3 sequence (DNA): TGTGCCAGCAATGACCGGGGCCGACTAGCGGGAGTGAATGAGCAGTACTTC. The rearrangement links TRBV27 to TRBJ2-7; 12 nucleotides line up with TRBD2. The CDR3 loop spans 17 amino acids. Germline values: CDR1 MNHEY, CDR2 SMNVEV (reference sequence). V lost 7 bases, J lost 7 bases, and 17 bases stayed unmatched.